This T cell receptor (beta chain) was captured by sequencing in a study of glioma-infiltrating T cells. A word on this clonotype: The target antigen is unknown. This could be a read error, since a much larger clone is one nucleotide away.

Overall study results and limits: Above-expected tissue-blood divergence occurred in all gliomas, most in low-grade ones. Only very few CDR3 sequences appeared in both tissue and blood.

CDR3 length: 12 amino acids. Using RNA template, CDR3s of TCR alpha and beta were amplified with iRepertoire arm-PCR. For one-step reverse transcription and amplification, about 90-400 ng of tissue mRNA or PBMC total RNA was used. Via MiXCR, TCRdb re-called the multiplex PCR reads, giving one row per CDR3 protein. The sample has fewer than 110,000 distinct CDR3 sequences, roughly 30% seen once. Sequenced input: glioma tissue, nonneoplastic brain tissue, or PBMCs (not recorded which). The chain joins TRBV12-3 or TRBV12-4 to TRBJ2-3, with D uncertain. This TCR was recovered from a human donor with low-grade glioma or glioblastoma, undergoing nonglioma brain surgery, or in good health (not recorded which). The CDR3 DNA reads TGTGCCAGCAGCCGTAACTATGATACGCACTATTTT. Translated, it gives CASSRNYDTHYF.